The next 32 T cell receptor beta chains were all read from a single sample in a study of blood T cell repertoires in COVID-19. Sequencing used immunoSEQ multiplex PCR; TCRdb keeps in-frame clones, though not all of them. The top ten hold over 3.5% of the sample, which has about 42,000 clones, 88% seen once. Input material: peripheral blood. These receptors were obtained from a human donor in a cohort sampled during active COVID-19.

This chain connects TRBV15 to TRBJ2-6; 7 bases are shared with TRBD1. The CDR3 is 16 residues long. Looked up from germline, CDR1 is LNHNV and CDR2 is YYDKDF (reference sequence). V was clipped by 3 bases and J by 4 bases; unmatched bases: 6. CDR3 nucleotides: TGTGCCACCAGCAGTTACAGGGGAAGCGGGGCCAACGTCCTGACTTTC. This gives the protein CATSSYRGSGANVLTF.

This chain's CDR3 is CASKPDRDRGYTF. In DNA, the CDR3 is TGTGCCAGCAAACCGGACAGGGATCGTGGCTACACCTTC. The V and J genes are TRBV12-3 or TRBV12-4 and TRBJ1-2; 8 bases line up with TRBD1. The CDR3 has 13 residues. The V gene end was trimmed by 7 bases and the J gene end by 7 bases; junction bases not matched to a gene: 8.

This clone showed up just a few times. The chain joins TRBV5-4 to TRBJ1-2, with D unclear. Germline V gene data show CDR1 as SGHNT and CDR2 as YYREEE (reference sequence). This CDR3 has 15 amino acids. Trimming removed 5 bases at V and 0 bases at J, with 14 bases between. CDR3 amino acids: CASSWEGPSNYGYTF. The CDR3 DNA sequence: TGTGCCAGCAGTTGGGAGGGTCCCTCTAACTATGGCTACACCTTC.

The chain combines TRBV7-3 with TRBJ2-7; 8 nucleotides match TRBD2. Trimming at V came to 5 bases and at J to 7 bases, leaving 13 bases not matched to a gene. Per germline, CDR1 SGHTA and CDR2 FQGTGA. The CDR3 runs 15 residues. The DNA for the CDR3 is TGTGCCAGCAGCCAGACAGGCGGGAGGACTGATGAGCAGTACTTC. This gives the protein CASSQTGGRTDEQYF.

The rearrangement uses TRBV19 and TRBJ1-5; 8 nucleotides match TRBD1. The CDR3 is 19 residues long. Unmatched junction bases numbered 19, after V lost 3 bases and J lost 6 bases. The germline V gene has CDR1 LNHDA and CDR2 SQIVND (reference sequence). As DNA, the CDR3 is TGTGCCAGTAGTATGAGAACCGGGACAGGAGTAACGGTGGGTCAGCCCCAGCATTTT. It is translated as CASSMRTGTGVTVGQPQHF.

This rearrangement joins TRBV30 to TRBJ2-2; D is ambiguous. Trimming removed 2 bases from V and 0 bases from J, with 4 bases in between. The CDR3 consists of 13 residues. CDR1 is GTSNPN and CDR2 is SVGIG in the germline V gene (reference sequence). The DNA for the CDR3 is TGTGCCTGGAGTTACACGAACACCGGGGAGCTGTTTTTT. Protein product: CAWSYTNTGELFF. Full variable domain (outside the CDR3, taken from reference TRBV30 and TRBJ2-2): SQTIHQWPATLVQPVGSPLSLECTVEGTSNPNLYWYRQAAGRGLQLLFYSVGIGQISSEVPQNLSASRPQDRQFILSSKKLLLSDSGFYLCAWSYTNTGELFFGEGSRLTVL.

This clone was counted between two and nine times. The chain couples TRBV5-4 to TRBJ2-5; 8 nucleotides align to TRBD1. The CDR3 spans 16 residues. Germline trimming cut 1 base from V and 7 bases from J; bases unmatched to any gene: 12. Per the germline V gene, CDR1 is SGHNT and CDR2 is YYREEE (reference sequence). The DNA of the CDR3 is TGTGCCAGCAGCTTGAAGTTTCGACAGGGGCACGGGACCCAGTACTTC. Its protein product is CASSLKFRQGHGTQYF.

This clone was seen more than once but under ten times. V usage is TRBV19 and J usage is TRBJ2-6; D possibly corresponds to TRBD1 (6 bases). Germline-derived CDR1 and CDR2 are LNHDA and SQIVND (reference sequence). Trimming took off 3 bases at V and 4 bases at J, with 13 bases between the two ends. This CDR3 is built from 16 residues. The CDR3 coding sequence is TGTGCCAGTAGTATTCGATCAGGGGTCGGGGCCAACGTCCTGACTTTC. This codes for CASSIRSGVGANVLTF.

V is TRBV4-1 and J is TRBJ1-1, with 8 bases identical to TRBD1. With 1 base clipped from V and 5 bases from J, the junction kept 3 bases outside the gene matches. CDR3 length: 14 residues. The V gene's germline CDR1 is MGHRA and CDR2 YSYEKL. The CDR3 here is CASSQGQGITEAFF. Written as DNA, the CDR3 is TGCGCCAGCAGCCAAGGACAGGGGATAACTGAAGCTTTCTTT.

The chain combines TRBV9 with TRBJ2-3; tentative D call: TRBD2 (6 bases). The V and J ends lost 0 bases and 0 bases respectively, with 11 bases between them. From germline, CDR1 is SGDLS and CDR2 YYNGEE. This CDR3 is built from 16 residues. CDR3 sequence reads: CASSVGSSGSTDTQYF. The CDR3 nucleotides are TGTGCCAGCAGCGTAGGAAGTAGCGGTAGCACAGATACGCAGTATTTT.

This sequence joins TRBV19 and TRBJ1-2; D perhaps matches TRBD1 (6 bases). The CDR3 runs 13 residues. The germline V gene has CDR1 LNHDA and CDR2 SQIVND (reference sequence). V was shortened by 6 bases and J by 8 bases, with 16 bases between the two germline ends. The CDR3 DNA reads TGTGCCAGTAGAATGGGGGGGGCGCAAGGCTACACCTTC. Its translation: CASRMGGAQGYTF.

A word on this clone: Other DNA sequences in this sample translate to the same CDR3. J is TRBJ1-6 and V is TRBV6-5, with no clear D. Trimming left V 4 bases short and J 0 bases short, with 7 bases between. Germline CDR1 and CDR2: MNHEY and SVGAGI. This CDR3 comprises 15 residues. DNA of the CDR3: TGTGCCAGCAGTTCTGGGAGCTCCTATAATTCACCCCTCCACTTT. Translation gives CASSSGSSYNSPLHF.

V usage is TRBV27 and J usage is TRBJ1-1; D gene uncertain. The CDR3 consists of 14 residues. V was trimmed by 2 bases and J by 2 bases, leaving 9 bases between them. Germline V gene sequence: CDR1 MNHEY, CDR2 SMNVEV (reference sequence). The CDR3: CASSLIASNTEAFF. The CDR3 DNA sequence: TGTGCCAGCAGTTTAATCGCAAGCAACACTGAAGCTTTCTTT.

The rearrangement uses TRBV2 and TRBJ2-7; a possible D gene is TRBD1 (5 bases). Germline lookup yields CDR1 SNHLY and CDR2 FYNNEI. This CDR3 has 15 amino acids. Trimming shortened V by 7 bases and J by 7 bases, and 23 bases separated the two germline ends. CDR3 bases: TGTGCCAGCATGACCACAGGAACCGGGCAGAGGGAGCAGTACTTC. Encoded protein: CASMTTGTGQREQYF.

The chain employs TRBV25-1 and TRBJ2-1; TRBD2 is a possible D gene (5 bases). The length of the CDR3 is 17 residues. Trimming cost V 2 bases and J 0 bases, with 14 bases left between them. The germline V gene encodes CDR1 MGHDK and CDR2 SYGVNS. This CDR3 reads CASSEPVRESSYNEQFF. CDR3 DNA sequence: TGTGCCAGCAGTGAACCCGTTAGGGAGAGCTCCTACAATGAGCAGTTCTTC.

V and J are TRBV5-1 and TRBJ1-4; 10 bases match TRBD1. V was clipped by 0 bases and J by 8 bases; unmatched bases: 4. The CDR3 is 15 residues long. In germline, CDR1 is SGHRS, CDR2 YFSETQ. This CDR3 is CASSLAGTGDEKLFF. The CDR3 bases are TGCGCCAGCAGCTTGGCCGGGACAGGGGACGAAAAACTGTTTTTT.

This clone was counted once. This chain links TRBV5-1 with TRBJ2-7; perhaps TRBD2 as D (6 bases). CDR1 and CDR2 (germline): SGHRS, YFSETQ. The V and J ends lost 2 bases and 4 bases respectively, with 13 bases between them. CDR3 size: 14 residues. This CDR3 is CASSFSGTGYEQYF. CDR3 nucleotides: TGCGCCAGCAGCTTTTCCGGGACTGGATACGAGCAGTACTTC.

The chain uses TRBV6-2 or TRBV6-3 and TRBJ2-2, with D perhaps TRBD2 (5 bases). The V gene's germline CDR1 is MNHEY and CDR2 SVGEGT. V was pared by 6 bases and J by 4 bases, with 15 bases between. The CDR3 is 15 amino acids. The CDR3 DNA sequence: TGTGCCAGCAGCCCTACGGGGTGGGGCACCGGGGAGCTGTTTTTT. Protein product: CASSPTGWGTGELFF.

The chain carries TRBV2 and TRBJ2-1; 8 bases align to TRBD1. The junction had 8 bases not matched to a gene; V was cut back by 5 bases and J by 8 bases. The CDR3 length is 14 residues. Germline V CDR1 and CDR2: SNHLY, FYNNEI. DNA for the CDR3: TGTGCCAGCAGTCGCAGGGGGCTGATGGATGAGCAGTTCTTC. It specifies CASSRRGLMDEQFF. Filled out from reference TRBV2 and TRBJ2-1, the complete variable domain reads EPEVTQTPSHQVTQMGQEVILRCVPISNHLYFYWYRQILGQKVEFLVSFYNNEISEKSEIFDDQFSVERPDGSNFTLKIRSTKLEDSAMYFCASSRRGLMDEQFFGPGTRLTVL.

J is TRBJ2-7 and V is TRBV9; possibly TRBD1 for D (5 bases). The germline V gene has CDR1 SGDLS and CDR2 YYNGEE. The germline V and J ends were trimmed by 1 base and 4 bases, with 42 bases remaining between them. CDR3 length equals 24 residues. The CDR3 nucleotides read TGTGCCAGCAGCGTAAGGGGAATCTTAGGTAGGCCTTGCCCCAGCGTTCGCTCCTTTTACGAGCAGTACTTC. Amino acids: CASSVRGILGRPCPSVRSFYEQYF. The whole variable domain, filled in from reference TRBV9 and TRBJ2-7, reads DSGVTQTPKHLITATGQRVTLRCSPRSGDLSVYWYQQSLDQGLQFLIQYYNGEERAKGNILERFSAQQFPDLHSELNLSSLELGDSALYFCASSVRGILGRPCPSVRSFYEQYFGPGTRLTVT.

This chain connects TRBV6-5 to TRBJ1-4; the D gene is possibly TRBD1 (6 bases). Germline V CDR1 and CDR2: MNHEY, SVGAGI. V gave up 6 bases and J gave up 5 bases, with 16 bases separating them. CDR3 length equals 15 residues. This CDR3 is CASSRSDRTNEKLFF. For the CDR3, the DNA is TGTGCCAGCAGCCGATCTGACAGGACCAATGAAAAACTGTTTTTT.

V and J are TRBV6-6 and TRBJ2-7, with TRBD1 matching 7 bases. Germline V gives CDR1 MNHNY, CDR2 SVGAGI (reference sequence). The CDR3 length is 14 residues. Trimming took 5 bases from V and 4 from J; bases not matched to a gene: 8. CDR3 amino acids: CASSPAGTDYEQYF. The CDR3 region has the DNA TGTGCCAGCAGTCCCGCCGGGACAGATTACGAGCAGTACTTC.

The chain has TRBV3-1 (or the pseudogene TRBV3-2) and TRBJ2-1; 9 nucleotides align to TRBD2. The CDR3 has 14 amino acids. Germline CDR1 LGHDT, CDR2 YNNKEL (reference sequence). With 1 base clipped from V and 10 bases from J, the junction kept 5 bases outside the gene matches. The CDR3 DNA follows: TGTGCCAGCAGCCAAGGACTAGCGGTTTGGGAGCAGTTCTTC. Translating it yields CASSQGLAVWEQFF.

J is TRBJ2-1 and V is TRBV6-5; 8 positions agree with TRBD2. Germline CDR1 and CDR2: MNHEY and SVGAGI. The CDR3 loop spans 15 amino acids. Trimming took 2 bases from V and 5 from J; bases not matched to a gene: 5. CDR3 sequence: CASSYVAGGNNEQFF. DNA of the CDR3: TGTGCCAGCAGTTACGTTGCGGGGGGAAACAATGAGCAGTTCTTC.

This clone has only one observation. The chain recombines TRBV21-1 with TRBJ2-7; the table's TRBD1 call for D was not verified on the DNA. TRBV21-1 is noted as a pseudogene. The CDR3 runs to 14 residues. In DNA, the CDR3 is TGTGCCAGCAGCAAAAATACAGGGGGCTGGGAGCAGTACTTC. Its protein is CASSKNTGGWEQYF.

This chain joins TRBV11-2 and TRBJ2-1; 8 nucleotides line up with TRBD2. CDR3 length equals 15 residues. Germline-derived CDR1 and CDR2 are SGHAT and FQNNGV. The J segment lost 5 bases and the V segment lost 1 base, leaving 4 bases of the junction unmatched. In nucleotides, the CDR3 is TGTGCCAGCAGCTTAGCAGCGGGGGCGGACAATGAGCAGTTCTTC. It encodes CASSLAAGADNEQFF.

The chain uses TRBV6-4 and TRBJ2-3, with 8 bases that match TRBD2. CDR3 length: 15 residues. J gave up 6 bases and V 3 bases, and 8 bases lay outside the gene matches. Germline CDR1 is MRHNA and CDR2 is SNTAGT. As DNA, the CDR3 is TGTGCCAGCAGTGATCGCGGGGGGAGCTGGGATACGCAGTATTTT. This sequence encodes CASSDRGGSWDTQYF.

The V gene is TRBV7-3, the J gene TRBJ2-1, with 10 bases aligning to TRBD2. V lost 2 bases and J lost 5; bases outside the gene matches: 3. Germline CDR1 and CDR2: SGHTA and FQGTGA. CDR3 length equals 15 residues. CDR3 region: CASSLLAGAHNEQFF. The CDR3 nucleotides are TGTGCCAGCAGCTTACTAGCGGGGGCACACAATGAGCAGTTCTTC.

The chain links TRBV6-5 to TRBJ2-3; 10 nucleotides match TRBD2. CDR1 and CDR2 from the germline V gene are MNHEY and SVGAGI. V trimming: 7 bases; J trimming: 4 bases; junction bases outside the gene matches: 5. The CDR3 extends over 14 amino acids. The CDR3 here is CASKTSGAADTQYF. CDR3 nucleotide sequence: TGTGCCAGCAAAACTAGCGGGGCGGCAGATACGCAGTATTTT.

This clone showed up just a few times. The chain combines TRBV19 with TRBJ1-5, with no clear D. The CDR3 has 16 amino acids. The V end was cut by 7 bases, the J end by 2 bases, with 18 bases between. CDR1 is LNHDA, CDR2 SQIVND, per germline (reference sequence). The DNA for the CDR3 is TGTGCCAGTACCCCATCCCGGGGTAGCGGCAATCAGCCCCAGCATTTT. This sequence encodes CASTPSRGSGNQPQHF.

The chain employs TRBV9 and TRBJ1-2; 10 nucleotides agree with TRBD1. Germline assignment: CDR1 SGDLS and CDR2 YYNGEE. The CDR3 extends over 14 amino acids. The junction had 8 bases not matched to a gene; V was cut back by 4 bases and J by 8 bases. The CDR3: CASSPGTGEGGYTF. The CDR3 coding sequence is TGTGCCAGCAGCCCCGGGACAGGGGAAGGCGGCTACACCTTC.

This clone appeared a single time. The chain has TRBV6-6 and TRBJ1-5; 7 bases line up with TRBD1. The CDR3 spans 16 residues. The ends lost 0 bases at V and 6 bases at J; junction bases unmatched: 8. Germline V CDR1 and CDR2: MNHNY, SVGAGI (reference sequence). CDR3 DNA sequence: TGTGCCAGCAGTTACTCGAACAGGGGTCGGCTTCAGCCCCAGCATTTT. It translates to CASSYSNRGRLQPQHF.